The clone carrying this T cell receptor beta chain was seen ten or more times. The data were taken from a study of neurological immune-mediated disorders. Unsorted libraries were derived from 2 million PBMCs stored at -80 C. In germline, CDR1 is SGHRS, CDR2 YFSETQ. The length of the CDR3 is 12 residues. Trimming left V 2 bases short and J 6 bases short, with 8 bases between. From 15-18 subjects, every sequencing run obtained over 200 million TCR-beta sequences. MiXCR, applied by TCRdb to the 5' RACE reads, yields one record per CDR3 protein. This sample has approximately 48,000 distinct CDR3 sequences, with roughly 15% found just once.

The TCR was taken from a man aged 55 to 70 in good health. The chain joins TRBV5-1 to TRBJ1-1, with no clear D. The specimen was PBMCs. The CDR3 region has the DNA TGCGCCAGCAGCTTAGGGTTTTCTGAAGCTTTCTTT. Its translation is CASSLGFSEAFF.